The 24 T cell receptor beta chains reported below all come from one sample, sequenced in a study of human T cells and chemical hapten exposure. Researchers extracted total RNA from unfractionated whole blood. During construction of the library, unique molecular identifiers were attached to individual cDNA molecules for quantitative, reproducible TCR counting. TCRdb processed the reads anew with MiXCR; each CDR3 protein has one entry. The sample lists more than 100,000 distinct CDR3 sequences, about 7.7% seen once, with approximately 1.5% in the top ten. Sequenced input: whole blood. These TCRs come from a human donor in good health. Some clones in this sample may be carry-over from other donors' samples.

This clonotype was recorded at least ten times. The rearrangement joins TRBV27 to TRBJ1-4, with D hard to call. The CDR3 runs 14 residues. Germline assignment: CDR1 MNHEY and CDR2 SMNVEV (reference sequence). V lost 6 bases, J lost 0 bases, and 8 bases lay in between. The CDR3 is CASRVNPTNEKLFF. CDR3 sequence (DNA): TGTGCCAGCAGGGTCAACCCAACTAATGAAAAACTGTTTTTT.

In its sample, this clonotype was seen a few times. The CDR3: CSARDVSGVAGVHEQFF. The CDR3 DNA follows: TGCAGTGCTAGAGACGTCTCAGGAGTAGCGGGAGTTCATGAGCAGTTCTTC. The chain links TRBV20-1 to TRBJ2-1; TRBD2 matches at 9 bases. Germline V gives CDR1 DFQATT, CDR2 SNEGSKA (reference sequence). V shed 0 bases and J 8 bases; nucleotides not matched to a gene: 14. The length of the CDR3 is 17 residues.

This clonotype has ten or more counts. The chain links TRBV3-1 to TRBJ1-2; D unresolved. V was clipped by 1 base and J by 14 bases, with 14 bases between them. The CDR3 is 12 amino acids. Germline CDR1 reads LGHDT; CDR2 reads YNNKEL (reference sequence). CDR3 in DNA: TGTGCCAGCAGCCAAGGGCCCGGGATTTCTACCTTC. Residues: CASSQGPGISTF.

This clonotype was seen ten or more times. J is TRBJ1-5 and V is TRBV7-9, with D perhaps matching TRBD1 (5 bases). This CDR3 has 15 residues. V was shortened by 4 bases and J by 0 bases, with 10 bases between the two germline ends. Germline CDR1 and CDR2: SEHNR and FQNEAQ (reference sequence). The CDR3 DNA sequence: TGTGCCAGCAGCTCCGGGACGTCTAGCAATCAGCCCCAGCATTTT. Amino acids: CASSSGTSSNQPQHF.

This clonotype turned up a few times. The chain carries TRBV13 and TRBJ1-4, with a weak D call TRBD1 (6 bases). The V end lost 2 bases, the J end lost 4 bases, and 8 bases lay between the germline ends. Germline lookup yields CDR1 PRHDT and CDR2 FYEKMQ (reference sequence). The CDR3 extends over 14 amino acids. CDR3 sequence: CASSLNRVNEKLFF. The CDR3 coding sequence is TGTGCCAGCAGCTTAAACAGGGTTAATGAAAAACTGTTTTTT.

This chain joins TRBV6-4 and TRBJ1-1; tentative D call: TRBD1 (6 bases). The CDR3 spans 13 residues. Deletions cut 4 bases from V and 7 bases from J, with 13 bases between. Germline lookup yields CDR1 MRHNA and CDR2 SNTAGT. CDR3 DNA: TGTGCCAGCAGTGGGGGGGCCCCGAGTGAAGCTTTCTTT. Protein product: CASSGGAPSEAFF.

This clonotype was detected only a few times. The gene calls are TRBV29-1 and TRBJ2-3; D is unresolved. With 4 bases removed from V and 2 bases from J, the gap between germline ends came to 10 bases. The CDR3 spans 13 residues. Germline V gene lookup returns CDR1 SQVTM and CDR2 ANQGSEA. CDR3 protein: CSVVQDNTDTQYF. DNA for the CDR3: TGCAGCGTTGTCCAGGATAACACAGATACGCAGTATTTT.

The sample holds many counts of this clonotype. The genes are TRBV7-2 and TRBJ1-1; D uncertain. Germline V gene data show CDR1 as SGHTA and CDR2 as FQGNSA. The V end was cut by 2 bases, the J end by 4 bases, with 14 bases between. The CDR3 runs to 15 residues. The CDR3 region has the DNA TGTGCCAGCAGCTTAAGAGGACCAGGTAGCACTGAAGCTTTCTTT. Translating gives CASSLRGPGSTEAFF.

The chain carries TRBV27 and TRBJ2-3, with 11 bases matching TRBD1. This CDR3 comprises 15 residues. Germline V CDR1 and CDR2: MNHEY, SMNVEV (reference sequence). V lost 5 bases to trimming and J lost 9 bases; unmatched junction nucleotides: 10. The CDR3, as DNA: TGTGCCAGCAGTCTAGGGGGACAGGGGGTGAAGACGCAGTATTTT. This codes for CASSLGGQGVKTQYF.

This clonotype was detected only a few times. The rearrangement links TRBV3-1 to TRBJ1-5; D perhaps matches TRBD1 (6 bases). Trimming cost V 1 base and J 9 bases, with 16 bases left between them. CDR1 and CDR2 from the germline V gene are LGHDT and YNNKEL (reference sequence). This CDR3 spans 15 amino acids. CDR3 bases: TGTGCCAGCAGCCAAGTCCCGGGGGGGGCGAGGCCCCAGCATTTT. It specifies CASSQVPGGARPQHF.

This clonotype showed up many times. This chain links TRBV6-1 with TRBJ1-1; tentatively, D is TRBD1 (5 bases). The CDR3 runs to 15 residues. The germline V gene has CDR1 MNHNS and CDR2 SASEGT. Trimming left V 5 bases short and J 0 bases short, with 13 bases between. The CDR3 sequence is CASSPDITMNTEAFF. The CDR3 bases are TGTGCCAGCAGTCCGGACATCACGATGAACACTGAAGCTTTCTTT.

The rearrangement uses TRBV18 and TRBJ2-1; D is perhaps TRBD1 or TRBD2 (5 bases each). V was pared by 4 bases and J by 7 bases, with 29 bases between. From germline, CDR1 is KGHSH and CDR2 LQKENI. The CDR3 runs 19 residues. CDR3 protein: CASSHTRVLSRDGQNEQFF. The CDR3 DNA sequence: TGTGCCAGCTCACACACCAGGGTTCTTTCCAGGGACGGCCAGAATGAGCAGTTCTTC.

This clonotype came up many times. The rearrangement links TRBV4-3 to TRBJ1-5, with 7 bases fitting TRBD1. The V gene end was trimmed by 0 bases and the J gene end by 0 bases; junction bases not matched to a gene: 2. The length of the CDR3 is 16 residues. Per the germline V gene, CDR1 is LGHNA and CDR2 is YSLEER. As DNA, the CDR3 is TGCGCCAGCAGCCAAGACACAGGGGATAGCAATCAGCCCCAGCATTTT. Encoded protein: CASSQDTGDSNQPQHF.

The V call is TRBV20-1, the J call TRBJ2-1, with 8 bases identical to TRBD2. V shed 6 bases, J shed 6 bases, and the junction held 10 bases outside the gene matches. There are 14 residues in the CDR3. CDR1 and CDR2 from the germline V gene are DFQATT and SNEGSKA (reference sequence). The CDR3 spells CSARDSGATNEQFF. The CDR3 DNA is TGCAGTGCGCGCGATAGCGGGGCTACCAATGAGCAGTTCTTC.

The chain carries TRBV5-1 and TRBJ2-7; D assignment may be TRBD1 or TRBD2 (5 bases each). Trimming cost V 4 bases and J 2 bases, with 13 bases left between them. The CDR3 has 14 residues. Germline CDR1 and CDR2: SGHRS and YFSETQ. The CDR3: CASSPGTATYEQYF. CDR3 in DNA: TGCGCCAGCAGCCCCGGGACGGCGACCTACGAGCAGTACTTC.

This clonotype was observed a few times. The chain recombines TRBV6-2 or TRBV6-3 with TRBJ2-1; D remains ambiguous. This CDR3 has 12 amino acids. Trimming cost V 6 bases and J 6 bases, with 9 bases left between them. The germline V gene has CDR1 MNHEY and CDR2 SVGEGT. CDR3 amino acids: CASRGYLNEQFF. For the CDR3, the DNA is TGTGCCAGCAGGGGCTACCTCAATGAGCAGTTCTTC.

This clonotype was observed at least ten times. The chain is built from TRBV27 and TRBJ1-5; 12 positions match TRBD1. The CDR3 has 16 residues. In germline, CDR1 is MNHEY, CDR2 SMNVEV (reference sequence). With 1 base clipped from V and 6 bases from J, the junction kept 4 bases outside the gene matches. The DNA of the CDR3 is TGTGCCAGCAGTTTATTCGGGACAGGGGGCCTTCAGCCCCAGCATTTT. Protein: CASSLFGTGGLQPQHF.

The chain uses TRBV12-5 and TRBJ2-5; 7 bases agree with TRBD2. Germline V CDR1 and CDR2: LGHNT, FRNRAP. V dropped 5 bases and J dropped 3; count of bases not matched to a gene: 9. The CDR3 runs 15 residues. The CDR3 protein is CASGLGERGEETQYF. The DNA for the CDR3 is TGTGCTAGTGGTCTGGGAGAGCGGGGAGAAGAGACCCAGTACTTC.

The chain couples TRBV12-3 or TRBV12-4 to TRBJ2-4; 12 bases line up with TRBD2. The CDR3 is made up of 16 amino acids. V gave up 9 bases and J gave up 8 bases; unmatched junction bases: 14. CDR3 loop: CASGAGSSGRVDIQYF. CDR3 DNA: TGTGCCAGTGGGGCCGGGTCTAGCGGGAGGGTTGACATTCAGTACTTC.

The chain joins TRBV27 to TRBJ2-7; 8 bases line up with TRBD1. Germline lookup yields CDR1 MNHEY and CDR2 SMNVEV (reference sequence). Trimming at V came to 4 bases and at J to 3 bases, leaving 5 bases not matched to a gene. CDR3 size: 14 residues. CDR3 nucleotide sequence: TGTGCCAGCAGTTGGAGACAGGGGTTCTACGAGCAGTACTTC. Its protein product is CASSWRQGFYEQYF.

The rearrangement uses TRBV7-9 and TRBJ2-1, with 14 bases identical to TRBD2. V was clipped by 4 bases and J by 4 bases; unmatched bases: 15. CDR1 is SEHNR, CDR2 FQNEAQ, per germline (reference sequence). The CDR3 has 20 amino acids. The CDR3 DNA is TGTGCCAGCAGCTCTTATCCCCTGGGACTAGCGGGAGTGGGGTACAATGAGCAGTTCTTC. It specifies CASSSYPLGLAGVGYNEQFF.

CDR3 DNA: TGTGCCAGCAGCGTCGCCAGAGGCGGCTACACCTTC. It encodes CASSVARGGYTF. V is TRBV9 and J is TRBJ1-2; D gene uncertain. Germline CDR1 SGDLS, CDR2 YYNGEE. Between the trimmed V and J ends, which lost 2 bases and 8 bases, there was a span of 10 bases. The CDR3 loop spans 12 amino acids.

This clonotype was seen a handful of times. The CDR3 region is CASSLEPGQNSNQPQHF. DNA of the CDR3: TGTGCCAGCAGTTTAGAACCGGGACAGAATAGCAATCAGCCCCAGCATTTT. V gene TRBV28 combines with J gene TRBJ1-5, with 7 bases fitting TRBD1. The CDR3 is made up of 17 amino acids. Germline CDR1 and CDR2: MDHEN and SYDVKM. Trimming removed 2 bases from V and 0 bases from J; junction bases left unmatched: 7.

This clonotype was picked up a small number of times. This sequence joins TRBV29-1 and TRBJ1-2; weak D call: TRBD1 (6 bases). CDR1 SQVTM and CDR2 ANQGSEA come from the germline V gene. V was pared by 1 base and J by 1 base, with 13 bases between. The CDR3 runs to 15 residues. CDR3 coding DNA: TGCAGCGTTGAAGGGAGCGGACAGTATAACTATGGCTACACCTTC. Amino acids: CSVEGSGQYNYGYTF.